Listed below are T cell receptor beta chains from one sample, sequenced in a study of T-cell memory formation after mild COVID-19. Via MiXCR, TCRdb re-called the 5' RACE reads, giving one row per CDR3 protein. The top ten clones hold about 14% of a sample with roughly 130,000 distinct CDR3 sequences, approximately 15% of them seen once. Sequencing was carried out using PBMCs or a T cell subset sorted from them (not recorded which). Receptor source: an adult woman who had mild COVID-19 (a few samples of this study predate the infection). Cell type and time point are not known. The CDR3 runs from the conserved cysteine through the conserved F or W. The order of the fields is V gene, clone size, J gene, D gene, CDR3 DNA, CDR3 protein. The D gene is left open where the match is weak. The size entry is marked missing in some rows and otherwise reads once, few, many or a size class.

V: TRBV7-9
size: .
J: TRBJ2-7
D: .
DNA: TGTGCCAGCAGCCCTCGCCTGTACGAGCAGTACTTC
CDR3: CASSPRLYEQYF

V: TRBV6-1
size: .
J: TRBJ1-1
D: .
DNA: TGTGCCAGCAGTAGGGAGGCTGACACTGAAGCTTTCTTT
CDR3: CASSREADTEAFF

V: TRBV12-3/TRBV12-4
size: few
J: TRBJ2-2
D: .
DNA: TGTGCCAGCAGCCGGTCAGACACCGGGGAGCTGTTTTTT
CDR3: CASSRSDTGELFF

V: TRBV24-1
size: few
J: TRBJ1-3
D: .
DNA: TGTGCCACCCGTGCGGGAGCTGGAAACACCATATATTTT
CDR3: CATRAGAGNTIYF

V: TRBV4-1
size: once
J: TRBJ2-1
D: .
DNA: TGCGCCAGCAGCCAAGGGCGCGGGGGCTATGAGCAGTTCTTC
CDR3: CASSQGRGGYEQFF

V: TRBV30
size: .
J: TRBJ2-7
D: .
DNA: TGTGCCTGGAGTGGACAGCTTTACGAGCAGTACTTC
CDR3: CAWSGQLYEQYF

V: TRBV18
size: .
J: TRBJ1-4
D: TRBD1
DNA: TGTGCCAGCTCACCGGACAGGGGGATTAATGAAAAACTGTTTTTT
CDR3: CASSPDRGINEKLFF

V: TRBV12-3/TRBV12-4
size: few
J: TRBJ2-5
D: .
DNA: TGTGCCAGCAAACCACTAGGATTGGAGACCCAGTACTTC
CDR3: CASKPLGLETQYF

V: TRBV20-1
size: .
J: TRBJ1-5
D: .
DNA: TGCAGTGCTAGGTCCGCGGCCGATCAGCCCCAGCATTTT
CDR3: CSARSAADQPQHF

V: TRBV29-1
size: few
J: TRBJ2-7
D: .
DNA: TGCAGCTCCGGGACACTCTACGAGCAGTACTTC
CDR3: CSSGTLYEQYF

V: TRBV27
size: many
J: TRBJ1-5
D: .
DNA: TGTGCCAGCAGCGACCGGGACGACAATCAGCCCCAGCATTTT
CDR3: CASSDRDDNQPQHF

V: TRBV14
size: .
J: TRBJ2-3
D: TRBD1
DNA: TGTGCCAGCAGCCCGACGGACAGGCGATTAACAGATACGCAGTATTTT
CDR3: CASSPTDRRLTDTQYF

V: TRBV7-8
size: .
J: TRBJ2-5
D: TRBD2
DNA: TGTGCCAGCAGCTTAAGGAGTGGTAGCGGGAGGTTCGCGGAGACCCAGTACTTC
CDR3: CASSLRSGSGRFAETQYF

V: TRBV25-1
size: .
J: TRBJ2-1
D: TRBD1
DNA: TGTGCCAGCAGTGGGACAGGCGCCTGGAGCAATGAGCAGTTCTTC
CDR3: CASSGTGAWSNEQFF

V: TRBV18
size: .
J: TRBJ2-1
D: TRBD2
DNA: TGTGCCAGCTCACCACTCCCCGGGACTACCACCTACAATGAGCAGTTCTTC
CDR3: CASSPLPGTTTYNEQFF

V: TRBV7-9
size: .
J: TRBJ2-2
D: TRBD2
DNA: TGTGCCAGCAACCTACTAGCGGGGGGACCTAGGAACACCGGGGAGCTGTTTTTT
CDR3: CASNLLAGGPRNTGELFF

V: TRBV20-1
size: few
J: TRBJ2-2
D: .
DNA: TGCAGTGCCCCAGGGGCAGGGAACACCGGGGAGCTGTTTTTT
CDR3: CSAPGAGNTGELFF

V: TRBV12-3/TRBV12-4
size: .
J: TRBJ2-2
D: .
DNA: TGTGCCAGCAGTTTTAACCCAGGGACCGGGGAGCTGTTTTTT
CDR3: CASSFNPGTGELFF

V: TRBV27
size: .
J: TRBJ2-7
D: TRBD2
DNA: TGTGCCAGCAGTTCGGGGGGGAACTACGAGCAGTACTTC
CDR3: CASSSGGNYEQYF

V: TRBV12-3/TRBV12-4
size: few
J: TRBJ2-7
D: TRBD2
DNA: TGTGCCAGCAGTCGTCGGACTAGCGGGGGGGCCAACGAGCAGTACTTC
CDR3: CASSRRTSGGANEQYF

V: TRBV7-9
size: few
J: TRBJ1-1
D: .
DNA: TGTGCCAGCAGCTTAGATCGGGCGGCCACTGAAGCTTTCTTT
CDR3: CASSLDRAATEAFF

V: TRBV27
size: few
J: TRBJ2-1
D: TRBD2
DNA: TGTGCCAGCACCCTTACGGGAGGCGATGAGCAGTTCTTC
CDR3: CASTLTGGDEQFF

V: TRBV11-2
size: .
J: TRBJ2-5
D: .
DNA: TGTGCCAGCAGCTTCGAAGGGGTCCAAGAGACCCAGTACTTC
CDR3: CASSFEGVQETQYF

V: TRBV7-8
size: few
J: TRBJ2-5
D: .
DNA: TGTGCCAGCAGCCGTCTAGCCTCTGGGGAGACCCAGTACTTC
CDR3: CASSRLASGETQYF

V: TRBV4-2
size: .
J: TRBJ2-7
D: TRBD2
DNA: TGTGCCAGCAGCCAAGAAAGCGGGAGCTACGAGCAGTACTTC
CDR3: CASSQESGSYEQYF

V: TRBV12-3/TRBV12-4
size: many
J: TRBJ2-3
D: TRBD2
DNA: TGTGCCAGCAACCTGTACGCGGGAGGGCCTCCAGATACGCAGTATTTT
CDR3: CASNLYAGGPPDTQYF

V: TRBV21-1
size: .
J: TRBJ1-6
D: .
DNA: TGTGCCAGCAGCACGCCCGACAGGGAAGTGTCACCCCTCCACTTT
CDR3: CASSTPDREVSPLHF

V: TRBV2
size: .
J: TRBJ1-2
D: .
DNA: TGTGCCAGCAGTGAAGGGCTATCAGTCTATGGCTACACCTTC
CDR3: CASSEGLSVYGYTF

V: TRBV2
size: few
J: TRBJ2-1
D: .
DNA: TGTGCCAGCAGCCAGAGGGACTTCCACAATGAGCAGTTCTTC
CDR3: CASSQRDFHNEQFF

V: TRBV6-2/TRBV6-3
size: few
J: TRBJ2-5
D: .
DNA: TGTGCCAGCAGCAGACAGGGAGGAGAGACCCAGTACTTC
CDR3: CASSRQGGETQYF

V: TRBV10-2
size: .
J: TRBJ1-1
D: .
DNA: TGCGCCAGCAGGGCCGGTGAACGGAACACTGAAGCTTTCTTT
CDR3: CASRAGERNTEAFF

V: TRBV7-6
size: .
J: TRBJ2-5
D: TRBD1
DNA: TGTGCCAGTTCAAACCCCGGGACAGACAAAGAGACCCAGTACTTC
CDR3: CASSNPGTDKETQYF

V: TRBV7-9
size: .
J: TRBJ1-2
D: .
DNA: TGTGCCAGCAGCCGGACGGAATATGGCTACACCTTC
CDR3: CASSRTEYGYTF

V: TRBV7-9
size: few
J: TRBJ1-5
D: .
DNA: TGTGCCAGCAGCCATTTGGGGGTTAAGGGCAATCAGCCCCAGCATTTT
CDR3: CASSHLGVKGNQPQHF

V: TRBV6-5
size: .
J: TRBJ2-1
D: TRBD2
DNA: TGTGCCAGCAGTTACGGGGGGGACAATGAGCAGTTCTTC
CDR3: CASSYGGDNEQFF

V: TRBV5-1
size: few
J: TRBJ1-2
D: .
DNA: TGCGCCAGCAGCGTGGACTCTTTGGGTGGCTACACCTTC
CDR3: CASSVDSLGGYTF

V: TRBV19
size: few
J: TRBJ2-2
D: .
DNA: TGTGCCAGTAGTTCGCATAGGGTATTGTCAACCGGGGAGCTGTTTTTT
CDR3: CASSSHRVLSTGELFF

V: TRBV5-1
size: few
J: TRBJ2-2
D: TRBD2
DNA: TGCGCCAGCGATAGCGGGGAGAACACCGGGGAGCTGTTTTTT
CDR3: CASDSGENTGELFF